This T cell receptor beta chain came from a study of blood T cell repertoires in COVID-19 (dated by TCRdb to 2020 to 2022). Notes on the research overall: Collaborator samples came from the United States, Italy and Spain and covered acute and convalescent phases of COVID-19. Sample metadata almost always included a de-identified subject ID, COVID-19 status, age in years and sex. A freely available public database, intended as a resource for researchers studying the immune response to SARS-CoV-2, is where the repertoires were released. The material from the prospective study consisted of cDNA or gDNA derived from T cells, B-cell-depleted T cells, or PBMCs. The dataset comprised deeply sampled blood TCRbeta repertoires from subjects exposed to, actively infected with, or recovered from COVID-19. Where available, HLA class I and class II types were taken from metadata supplied by the sample provider and were not determined by assay-based typing. Samples came from the ongoing ImmuneRACE study (first 160 participants) plus 1,254 subjects from 6 global collaborators. On the study overall, not on this receptor specifically: Clinical and demographic metadata were provided uncurated, with the amount varying by source and participant.

About this clone itself: Its antigen is still unknown. Base qualities are not at hand, and no much larger clone is one base apart.

The immunoSEQ Assay, a bias-controlled multiplex PCR, was used to amplify TCRbeta CDR3 regions from genomic DNA. On the study's bioinformatics: The number of nucleated cells in each sample was estimated by amplification of reference gene primers within the assay. Sequence reads were collapsed and filtered to measure the absolute abundance of every unique TCRbeta CDR3 rearrangement. For each sample, productive Simpson clonality was calculated as the square root of Simpson's diversity index over productive rearrangements. TCRdb retrieved this table from immuneACCESS and kept in-frame rearrangements only. Not all clones are present; in checked studies, unresolved V genes account for under half, and no reason is known for the remainder. From that table come the V and J calls and clone size; the DNA was used to work out D and trimming. Recorded for this sample are around 320,000 clones; roughly 89% of them occurred a single time. Less than 3.5% of the sample rests with the top ten.

Participants in the prospective study were enrolled through a virtual design, were aged roughly 18 to 100 years, and lived in 20 to 30 United States geographic areas. In the prospective study, participants were assigned to cohorts based on the clinical history participants reported in a screening survey and a study questionnaire. Exposed participants had been in contact, within 2 weeks of entering the study, with a person who had a PCR-confirmed or clinician-diagnosed case of COVID-19. In the prospective study, mobile phlebotomists collected whole blood, serum and a nasopharyngeal or oropharyngeal swab from each participant. Prospective study participants could optionally give additional blood draws and questionnaires over an approximately 2-month period. Before DNA extraction, prospective study blood samples were shipped either frozen or at room temperature. The CDR3 runs 16 amino acids, cysteine and phenylalanine included. Of the read, only the CDR3 DNA is kept; its 48 bases are in frame from base 1. From a lookup of the germline V gene, CDR1 and CDR2 are SGDLS and YYNGEE. V has 3 bases trimmed and J has 7 bases trimmed; junction bases matching no gene number 13.

What was sequenced was PBMCs or T cells enriched from blood (not recorded which). The rearranged segments are TRBV9 and TRBJ2-5; 9 central bases correspond to TRBD1. The clonotype was recovered from a woman aged 45 to 65 who had been exposed to COVID-19. In nucleotide form, the sequence is TGTGCCAGCAGCGCCAAATGGGACAGGGCAGCAGGGACCCAGTACTTC. Translated, this is CASSAKWDRAAGTQYF.